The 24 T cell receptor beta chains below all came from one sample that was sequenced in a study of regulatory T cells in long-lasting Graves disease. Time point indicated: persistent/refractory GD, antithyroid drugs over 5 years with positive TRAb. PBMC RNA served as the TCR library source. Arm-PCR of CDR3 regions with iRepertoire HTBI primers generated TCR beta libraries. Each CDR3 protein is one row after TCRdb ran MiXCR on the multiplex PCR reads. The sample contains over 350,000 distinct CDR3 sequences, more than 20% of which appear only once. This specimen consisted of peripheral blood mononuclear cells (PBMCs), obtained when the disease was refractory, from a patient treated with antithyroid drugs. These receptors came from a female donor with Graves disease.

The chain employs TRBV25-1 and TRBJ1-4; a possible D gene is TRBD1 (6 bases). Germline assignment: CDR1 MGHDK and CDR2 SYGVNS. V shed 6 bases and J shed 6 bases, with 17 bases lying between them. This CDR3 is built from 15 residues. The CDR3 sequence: CASRGIQDRDEKLFF. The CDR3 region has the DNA TGTGCCAGCAGGGGCATTCAGGACAGAGATGAAAAACTGTTTTTT.

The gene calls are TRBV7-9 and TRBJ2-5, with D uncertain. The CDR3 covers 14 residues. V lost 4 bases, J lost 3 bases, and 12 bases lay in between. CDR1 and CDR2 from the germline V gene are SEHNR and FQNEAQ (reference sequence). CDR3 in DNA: TGTGCCAGCAGCTCCCCCCACGGCGAAGAGACCCAGTACTTC. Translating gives CASSSPHGEETQYF. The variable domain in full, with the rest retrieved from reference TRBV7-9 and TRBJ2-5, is DTGVSQNPRHKITKRGQNVTFRCDPISEHNRLYWYRQTLGQGPEFLTYFQNEAQLEKSRLLSDRFSAERPKGSFSTLEIQRTEQGDSAMYLCASSSPHGEETQYFGPGTRLLVL.

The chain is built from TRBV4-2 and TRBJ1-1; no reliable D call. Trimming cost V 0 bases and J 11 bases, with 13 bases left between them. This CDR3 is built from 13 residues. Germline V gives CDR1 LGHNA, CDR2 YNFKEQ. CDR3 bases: TGTGCCAGCAGCCAAGATCGGGCGCTGGGGGCTTTCTTT. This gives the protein CASSQDRALGAFF.

The CDR3 is CASSPNDPPSTGNLMNTEAFF. CDR3 DNA: TGTGCCAGCAGCCCCAACGATCCCCCTTCGACAGGGAACCTCATGAACACTGAAGCTTTCTTT. The chain carries TRBV7-9 and TRBJ1-1; the match to TRBD1 covers 7 bases. Germline CDR1 reads SEHNR; CDR2 reads FQNEAQ (reference sequence). The CDR3 runs 21 residues. J gave up 0 bases and V 5 bases, and 24 bases lay outside the gene matches.

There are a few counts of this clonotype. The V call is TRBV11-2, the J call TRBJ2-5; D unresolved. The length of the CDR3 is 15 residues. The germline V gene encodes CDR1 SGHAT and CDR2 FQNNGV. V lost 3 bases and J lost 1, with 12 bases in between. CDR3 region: CASSFSASPQETQYF. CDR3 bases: TGTGCCAGCAGCTTTTCCGCGTCCCCCCAAGAGACCCAGTACTTC.

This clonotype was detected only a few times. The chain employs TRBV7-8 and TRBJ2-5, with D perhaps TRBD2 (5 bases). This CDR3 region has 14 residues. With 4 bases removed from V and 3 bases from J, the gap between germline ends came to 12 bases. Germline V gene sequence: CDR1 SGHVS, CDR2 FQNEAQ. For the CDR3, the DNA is TGTGCCAGCAGCTCCCGGACTTGGAAAGAGACCCAGTACTTC. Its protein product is CASSSRTWKETQYF.

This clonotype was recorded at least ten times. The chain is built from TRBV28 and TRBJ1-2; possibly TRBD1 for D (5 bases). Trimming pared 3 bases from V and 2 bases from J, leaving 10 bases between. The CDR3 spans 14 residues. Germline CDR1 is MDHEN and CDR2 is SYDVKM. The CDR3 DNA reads TGTGCCAGCAGTTTTCCCAGGGCAAACTATGGCTACACCTTC. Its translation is CASSFPRANYGYTF.

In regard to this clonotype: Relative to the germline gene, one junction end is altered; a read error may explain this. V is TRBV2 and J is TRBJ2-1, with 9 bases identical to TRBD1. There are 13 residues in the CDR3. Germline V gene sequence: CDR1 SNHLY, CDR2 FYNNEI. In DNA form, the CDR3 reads TGTGCCAGTTCCGGGACAGGGTACAGTGAGCAGTTCTTC. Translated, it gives CASSGTGYSEQFF.

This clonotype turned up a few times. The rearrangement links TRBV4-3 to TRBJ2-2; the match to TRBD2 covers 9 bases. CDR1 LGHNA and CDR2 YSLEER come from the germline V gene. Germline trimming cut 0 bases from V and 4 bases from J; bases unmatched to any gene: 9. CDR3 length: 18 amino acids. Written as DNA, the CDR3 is TGCGCCAGCAGCCAAGATCTAATAGCGGGAGTTACCACCGGGGAGCTGTTTTTT. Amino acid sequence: CASSQDLIAGVTTGELFF.

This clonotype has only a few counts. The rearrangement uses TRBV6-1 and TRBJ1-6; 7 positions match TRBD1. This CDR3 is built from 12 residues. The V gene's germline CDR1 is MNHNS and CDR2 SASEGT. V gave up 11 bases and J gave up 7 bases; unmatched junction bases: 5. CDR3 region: CASGTANSPLHF. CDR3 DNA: TGTGCCTCCGGGACAGCCAATTCACCCCTCCACTTT.

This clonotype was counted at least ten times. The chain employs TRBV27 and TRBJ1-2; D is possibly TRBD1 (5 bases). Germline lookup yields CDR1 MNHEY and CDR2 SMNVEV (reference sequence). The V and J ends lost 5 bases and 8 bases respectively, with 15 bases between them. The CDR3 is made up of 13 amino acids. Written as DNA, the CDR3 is TGTGCCAGCAGTAATTCAGGGTGGAGCGGCTACACCTTC. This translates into CASSNSGWSGYTF.

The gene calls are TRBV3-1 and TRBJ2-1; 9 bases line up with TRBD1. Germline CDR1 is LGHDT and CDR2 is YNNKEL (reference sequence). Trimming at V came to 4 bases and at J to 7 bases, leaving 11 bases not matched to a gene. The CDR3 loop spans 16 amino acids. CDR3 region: CASSRITGGPRNEQFF. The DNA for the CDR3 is TGTGCCAGCAGCCGGATAACAGGGGGCCCTCGGAATGAGCAGTTCTTC.

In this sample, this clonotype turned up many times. In nucleotides, the CDR3 is TGTGCCAGCAGTTACGAGACAGGGATTGGGCCGGAGGGCACTGAAGCTTTCTTT. Protein: CASSYETGIGPEGTEAFF. The gene calls are TRBV6-2 or TRBV6-3 and TRBJ1-1; TRBD1 matches at 7 bases. V was pared by 2 bases and J by 4 bases, with 16 bases of the junction left unmatched. The germline CDR1 and CDR2 sequences are MNHEY and SVGEGT. The CDR3 spans 18 residues.

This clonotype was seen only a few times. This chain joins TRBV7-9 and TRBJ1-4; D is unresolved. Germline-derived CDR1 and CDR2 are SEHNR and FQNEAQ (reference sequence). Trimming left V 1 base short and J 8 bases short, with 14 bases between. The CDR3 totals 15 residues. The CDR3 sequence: CASSLEGILQEKLFF. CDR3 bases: TGTGCCAGCAGCTTAGAGGGCATACTGCAGGAAAAACTGTTTTTT.

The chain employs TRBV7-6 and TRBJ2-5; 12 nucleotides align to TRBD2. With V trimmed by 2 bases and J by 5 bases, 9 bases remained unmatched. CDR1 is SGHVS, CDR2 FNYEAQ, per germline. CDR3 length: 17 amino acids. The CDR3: CASSLRRLAGDGETQYF. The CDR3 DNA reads TGTGCCAGCAGCTTACGTAGACTAGCGGGAGACGGGGAGACCCAGTACTTC.

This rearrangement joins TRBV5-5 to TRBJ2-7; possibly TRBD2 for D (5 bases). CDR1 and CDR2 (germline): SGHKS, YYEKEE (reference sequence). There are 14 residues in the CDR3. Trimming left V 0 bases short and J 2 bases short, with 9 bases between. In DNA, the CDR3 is TGTGCCAGCAGCTTGGGTAGCGTTCCCTACGAGCAGTACTTC. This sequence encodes CASSLGSVPYEQYF.

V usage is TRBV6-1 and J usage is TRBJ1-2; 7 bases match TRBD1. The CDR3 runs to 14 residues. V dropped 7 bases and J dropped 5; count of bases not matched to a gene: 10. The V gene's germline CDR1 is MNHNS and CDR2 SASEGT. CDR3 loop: CASTTTGDSYGYTF. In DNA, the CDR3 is TGTGCCAGCACCACAACAGGGGACTCTTATGGCTACACCTTC.

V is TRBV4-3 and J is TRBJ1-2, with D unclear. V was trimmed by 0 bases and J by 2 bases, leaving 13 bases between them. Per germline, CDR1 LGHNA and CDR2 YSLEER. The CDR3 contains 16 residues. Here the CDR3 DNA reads TGCGCCAGCAGCCAAGATCGGATAGGATGGAACTATGGCTACACCTTC. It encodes CASSQDRIGWNYGYTF.

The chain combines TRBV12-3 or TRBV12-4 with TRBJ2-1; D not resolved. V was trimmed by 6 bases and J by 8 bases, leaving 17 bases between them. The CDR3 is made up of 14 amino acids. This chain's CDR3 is CASRSPIRSDEQFF. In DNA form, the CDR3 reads TGTGCCAGCAGAAGTCCTATTCGGTCCGATGAGCAGTTCTTC.

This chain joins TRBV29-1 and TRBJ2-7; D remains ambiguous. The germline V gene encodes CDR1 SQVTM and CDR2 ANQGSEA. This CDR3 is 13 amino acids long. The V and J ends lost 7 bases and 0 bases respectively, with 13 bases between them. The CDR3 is CSATGLSSYEQYF. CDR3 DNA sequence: TGCAGCGCCACTGGCCTGAGCTCCTACGAGCAGTACTTC.

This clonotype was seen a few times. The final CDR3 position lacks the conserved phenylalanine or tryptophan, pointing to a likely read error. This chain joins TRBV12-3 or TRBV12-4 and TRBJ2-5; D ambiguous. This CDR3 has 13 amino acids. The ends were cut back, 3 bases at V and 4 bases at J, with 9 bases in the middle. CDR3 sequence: CASSFAGGETQYL. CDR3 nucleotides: TGTGCCAGCAGTTTTGCCGGCGGAGAGACCCAGTACCTC.

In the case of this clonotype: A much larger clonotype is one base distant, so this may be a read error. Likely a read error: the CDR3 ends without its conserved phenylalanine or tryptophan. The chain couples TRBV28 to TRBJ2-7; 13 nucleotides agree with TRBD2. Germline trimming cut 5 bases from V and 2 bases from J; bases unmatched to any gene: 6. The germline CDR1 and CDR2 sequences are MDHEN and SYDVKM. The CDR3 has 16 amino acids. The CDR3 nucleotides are TGTGCCAGCAGTGAGACTAGCGGGAGGCCTCCCTACGAGCAGTACCTC. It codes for CASSETSGRPPYEQYL.

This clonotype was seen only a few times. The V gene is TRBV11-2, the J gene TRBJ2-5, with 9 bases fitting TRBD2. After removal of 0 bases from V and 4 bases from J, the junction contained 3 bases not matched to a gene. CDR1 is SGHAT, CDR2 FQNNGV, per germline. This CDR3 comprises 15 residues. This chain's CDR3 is CASSLDSGSGETQYF. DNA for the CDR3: TGTGCCAGCAGCTTAGATAGCGGGAGTGGAGAGACCCAGTACTTC.

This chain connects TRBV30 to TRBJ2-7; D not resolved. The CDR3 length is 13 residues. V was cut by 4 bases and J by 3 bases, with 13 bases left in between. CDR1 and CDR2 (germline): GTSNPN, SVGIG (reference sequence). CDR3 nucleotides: TGTGCCTGGATTAGTGATACCGGCTACGAGCAGTACTTC. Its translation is CAWISDTGYEQYF.